This T cell receptor beta chain was identified during a study of response to subunit inactivated influenza vaccine. Notes on the study in general: Each seasonal flu vaccination may recruit only limited new T cells, authors suggested.

TCRdb re-analysed the RT-PCR reads in MiXCR, keeping a single row per CDR3 protein. The top ten clones hold 10% to 15% of a sample with 500,000 to 600,000 distinct CDR3 sequences, around 8% of them seen once. As regards this clonotype: Its matching antigen is unknown.

Germline-derived CDR1 and CDR2 are MDHEN and SYDVKM. The CDR3 runs to 16 residues. V lost 3 bases and J lost 1, with 10 bases in between. Sequences were derived from PBMCs from blood, sampled 23 months after vaccination. The TCR sequence derives from a man between 45 and 75 years old who received an inactivated influenza vaccine. The chain is built from TRBV28 and TRBJ1-6, with a possible D match to TRBD1 (5 bases). Here the CDR3 reads CASSFRGRSYNSPLHF. The DNA of the CDR3 is TGTGCCAGCAGTTTTCGGGGGAGGTCCTATAATTCACCCCTCCACTTT.